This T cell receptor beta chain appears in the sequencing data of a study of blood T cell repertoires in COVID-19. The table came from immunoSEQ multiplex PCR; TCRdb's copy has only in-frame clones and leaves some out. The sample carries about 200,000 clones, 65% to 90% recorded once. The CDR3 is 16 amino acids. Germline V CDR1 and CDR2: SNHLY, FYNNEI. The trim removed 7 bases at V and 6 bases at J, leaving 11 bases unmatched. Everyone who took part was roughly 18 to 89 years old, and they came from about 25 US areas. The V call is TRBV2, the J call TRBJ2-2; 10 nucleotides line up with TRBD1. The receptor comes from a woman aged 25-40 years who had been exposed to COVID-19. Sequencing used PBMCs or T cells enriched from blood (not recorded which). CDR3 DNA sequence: TGTGCCAGCACCGACAGGGGGCAAATTAACGCCGGGGAGCTGTTTTTT. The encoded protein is CASTDRGQINAGELFF.